One and the same sample provided the 22 T cell receptor beta chains below, sequenced in a study of blood T cell repertoires in COVID-19 (TCRdb year 2020). Library construction relied on the immunoSEQ multiplex PCR assay. TCRdb stores this immuneACCESS table with in-frame sequences only. Part of the clones is absent; in the studies checked, under half of the shortfall reflects unresolved V genes, and no reason is known for the rest. A total of around 100,000 clones appear in this sample, about 90% of them only once. Approximately 7.4% of the sample lies in the top ten. Material for sequencing was peripheral blood. These receptors came from a human donor with acute or convalescent COVID-19. The donor label of this sample is uncertain.

The chain links TRBV10-3 to TRBJ1-2, with 9 bases fitting TRBD1. Germline trimming cut 10 bases from V and 6 bases from J; bases unmatched to any gene: 6. Germline V gives CDR1 ENHRY, CDR2 SYGVKD. CDR3 length: 12 residues. The DNA of the CDR3 is TGTGCCACGTCCCGGGACAGGGATGGCTACACCTTC. This sequence encodes CATSRDRDGYTF.

V usage is TRBV30 and J usage is TRBJ1-6; D call uncertain. CDR3 length equals 15 residues. Trimming removed 4 bases at V and 0 bases at J, with 10 bases between. Germline assignment: CDR1 GTSNPN and CDR2 SVGIG (reference sequence). The CDR3 sequence: CAWKDTDSYNSPLHF. In DNA, the CDR3 is TGTGCCTGGAAAGACACGGACTCCTATAATTCACCCCTCCACTTT. The full variable domain, with the rest looked up from reference TRBV30 and TRBJ1-6, is SQTIHQWPATLVQPVGSPLSLECTVEGTSNPNLYWYRQAAGRGLQLLFYSVGIGQISSEVPQNLSASRPQDRQFILSSKKLLLSDSGFYLCAWKDTDSYNSPLHFGNGTRLTVT.

The chain links TRBV2 to TRBJ2-5, with D tentatively TRBD2 (6 bases). Trimming shortened V by 2 bases and J by 9 bases, and 7 bases separated the two germline ends. The CDR3 totals 11 residues. Germline CDR1 reads SNHLY; CDR2 reads FYNNEI. The CDR3 loop is CASSEWGAQYF. Here the CDR3 DNA reads TGTGCCAGCAGTGAATGGGGGGCCCAGTACTTC.

The rearrangement uses TRBV7-3 and TRBJ2-7; 7 nucleotides align to TRBD2. Germline V gene data show CDR1 as SGHTA and CDR2 as FQGTGA. V lost 3 bases and J lost 5; bases outside the gene matches: 7. The length of the CDR3 is 14 residues. Written as DNA, the CDR3 is TGTGCCAGCAGCTTGTCTGCGGGGGACCACGAGCAGTACTTC. This sequence encodes CASSLSAGDHEQYF.

This chain uses TRBV27 with TRBJ1-1, with D tentatively TRBD1 (6 bases). The CDR3 sequence is 13 residues long. V was cut by 6 bases and J by 4 bases, with 12 bases left in between. Germline V CDR1 and CDR2: MNHEY, SMNVEV (reference sequence). CDR3 protein: CASRGGRVTEAFF. DNA of the CDR3: TGTGCCAGCAGAGGGGGGAGGGTCACTGAAGCTTTCTTT.

Turning to this clone: A junction boundary mismatches the germline segment, possibly from a read error. CDR3 nucleotide sequence: TGTGCCAGCAGCCAAAGATGGTCCGGGACAGGTGGGTTTACTGTCTTC. This encodes CASSQRWSGTGGFTVF. The rearrangement uses TRBV27 and TRBJ2-1; 8 bases align to TRBD1. The CDR3 runs 16 residues. Germline-derived CDR1 and CDR2 are MNHEY and SMNVEV (reference sequence).

The gene calls are TRBV25-1 and TRBJ2-2; D is uncertain. Germline V gene data show CDR1 as MGHDK and CDR2 as SYGVNS. The CDR3 is made up of 13 amino acids. V was pared by 1 base and J by 4 bases, with 4 bases between. The CDR3 DNA is TGTGCCAGCAGTGAATCGGGCACCGGGGAGCTGTTTTTT. The encoded protein is CASSESGTGELFF.

This clone was counted only a few times. The CDR3 region has the DNA TGCGCCAGCAGCTTGCAGGCAGGTCCCAACTATGGCTACACCTTC. It is translated as CASSLQAGPNYGYTF. The chain carries TRBV5-1 and TRBJ1-2; D not resolved. Germline V gene sequence: CDR1 SGHRS, CDR2 YFSETQ. CDR3 length equals 15 residues. V gave up 1 base and J gave up 2 bases, with 12 bases separating them.

The DNA for the CDR3 is TGTGCCAGCAGTTTAAGAGGGTTGGGAGAGACCCAGTACTTC. Its translation: CASSLRGLGETQYF. The gene calls are TRBV27 and TRBJ2-5; the D gene is possibly TRBD2 (5 bases). CDR1 MNHEY and CDR2 SMNVEV come from the germline V gene (reference sequence). Trimming removed 2 bases at V and 4 bases at J, with 11 bases between. This CDR3 is built from 14 residues.

The chain combines TRBV4-1 with TRBJ2-4; perhaps TRBD1 as D (5 bases). There are 14 residues in the CDR3. V lost 3 bases and J lost 6, with 12 bases in between. In germline, CDR1 is MGHRA, CDR2 YSYEKL. CDR3 residues: CASSHYWGSNIQYF. CDR3 DNA: TGCGCCAGCAGCCACTACTGGGGCTCAAACATTCAGTACTTC.

The chain carries TRBV6-6 and TRBJ2-5; D remains ambiguous. Trimming stripped 0 bases from V and 0 bases from J, with 8 bases between. The germline V gene has CDR1 MNHNY and CDR2 SVGAGI (reference sequence). The CDR3 extends over 15 amino acids. CDR3 in DNA: TGTGCCAGCAGTTACTCTACCACGGACCAAGAGACCCAGTACTTC. Protein sequence: CASSYSTTDQETQYF.

The chain couples TRBV6-6 to TRBJ1-5; D unresolved. V was shortened by 7 bases and J by 0 bases, with 4 bases between the two germline ends. CDR3 length: 12 amino acids. The germline V gene encodes CDR1 MNHNY and CDR2 SVGAGI (reference sequence). DNA for the CDR3: TGTGCCAGCACAGGTAGCAATCAGCCCCAGCATTTT. It yields the protein CASTGSNQPQHF.

The genes are TRBV5-4 and TRBJ2-3, with D possibly TRBD1 on 6 matching bases. Germline V gene sequence: CDR1 SGHNT, CDR2 YYREEE (reference sequence). The CDR3 is 16 amino acids. Trimming took 4 bases from V and 0 from J, leaving 15 bases between them. The CDR3 region is CASSPLPGASTDTQYF. DNA of the CDR3: TGTGCCAGCAGCCCCCTCCCAGGGGCTAGCACAGATACGCAGTATTTT.

This sequence joins TRBV30 and TRBJ2-1; 9 bases map to TRBD2. V gave up 2 bases and J gave up 7 bases; unmatched junction bases: 6. There are 14 residues in the CDR3. Germline lookup yields CDR1 GTSNPN and CDR2 SVGIG (reference sequence). The CDR3 loop is CAWSTGTSPNEQFF. The CDR3 DNA follows: TGTGCCTGGAGTACCGGGACTAGCCCGAATGAGCAGTTCTTC.

The V call is TRBV7-9, the J call TRBJ2-1; the D gene is possibly TRBD1 (5 bases). This CDR3 has 12 residues. The V gene's germline CDR1 is SEHNR and CDR2 FQNEAQ (reference sequence). Trimming took 2 bases from V and 8 from J, leaving 7 bases between them. In nucleotides, the CDR3 is TGTGCCAGCAGCTTAAAGGGGCATGAGCAGTTCTTC. It specifies CASSLKGHEQFF.

The chain carries TRBV9 and TRBJ2-3, with 14 bases aligning to TRBD2. The V gene's germline CDR1 is SGDLS and CDR2 YYNGEE. V lost 0 bases and J lost 1; bases outside the gene matches: 4. This CDR3 comprises 18 residues. The CDR3 sequence is CASSVGGLAGGGTDTQYF. CDR3 DNA: TGTGCCAGCAGCGTAGGAGGACTAGCGGGGGGTGGCACAGATACGCAGTATTTT.

The gene calls are TRBV5-8 and TRBJ2-6, with 8 bases fitting TRBD1. Germline loops: CDR1 SGHTS, CDR2 YDEGEE. This CDR3 comprises 16 residues. Trimming cost V 1 base and J 4 bases; bases outside gene matches: 4. CDR3 nucleotides: TGTGCCAGCAGCTTGACGGACAGGGTCGGGGCCAACGTCCTGACTTTC. It codes for CASSLTDRVGANVLTF.

There are a few counts of this clone. The V gene is TRBV7-6, the J gene TRBJ1-5, with D possibly being TRBD1 (5 bases). V was shortened by 2 bases and J by 0 bases, with 8 bases between the two germline ends. This CDR3 has 15 amino acids. The germline V gene has CDR1 SGHVS and CDR2 FNYEAQ. The CDR3 nucleotides are TGTGCCAGCAGCTTACAGGGTGATAGCAATCAGCCCCAGCATTTT. Residues: CASSLQGDSNQPQHF.

The chain is built from TRBV5-1 and TRBJ2-3; TRBD2 might be the D (7 bases). In germline, CDR1 is SGHRS, CDR2 YFSETQ. The CDR3 totals 15 residues. V was pared by 3 bases and J by 1 base, with 12 bases between. The DNA for the CDR3 is TGCGCCAGCAGCTCCAGGGGAGGGGGCACAGATACGCAGTATTTT. It codes for CASSSRGGGTDTQYF.

V and J are TRBV2 and TRBJ2-5; no definite D call. CDR3 size: 11 residues. Germline lookup yields CDR1 SNHLY and CDR2 FYNNEI. The V end was cut by 8 bases, the J end by 5 bases, with 9 bases between. The CDR3 loop reads CASSFAETQYF. In DNA, the CDR3 is TGTGCCAGCTCCTTCGCGGAGACCCAGTACTTC.

The chain uses TRBV28 and TRBJ1-1; perhaps TRBD1 as D (6 bases). CDR3 length equals 19 residues. In germline, CDR1 is MDHEN, CDR2 SYDVKM. With 0 bases removed from V and 0 bases from J, the gap between germline ends came to 20 bases. The CDR3, as DNA: TGTGCCAGCAGTTTATGGGGGCGGGGGCCGAAAGGCATGAACACTGAAGCTTTCTTT. Residues: CASSLWGRGPKGMNTEAFF.

This clone was found once. V and J are TRBV2 and TRBJ2-5; a possible D gene is TRBD2 (5 bases). This CDR3 contains 15 residues. Germline V gene sequence: CDR1 SNHLY, CDR2 FYNNEI. Trimming took off 1 base at V and 4 bases at J, with 13 bases between the two ends. The CDR3 protein is CASSEERGRRETQYF. The CDR3 DNA reads as TGTGCCAGCAGTGAAGAACGGGGAAGGCGAGAGACCCAGTACTTC.